This TCR beta chain comes out of a study of control samples from healthy donors and cancer patients. The CDR3 consists of 13 residues. V gave up 2 bases and J gave up 0 bases, with 5 bases separating them. Looked up from germline, CDR1 is SGHNT and CDR2 is YYREEE (reference sequence). Method: immunoSEQ multiplex PCR; TCRdb's copy keeps in-frame clones and lacks some. Of under 95,000 clones in the sample, approximately 90% were seen once. Specimen: blood. This clonotype originated in a woman in her twenties or thirties in good health. This chain joins TRBV5-4 and TRBJ1-1; D unclear. CDR3 in DNA: TGTGCCAGCAGCTTTGGACTGAACACTGAAGCTTTCTTT. Encoded protein: CASSFGLNTEAFF. The full variable domain, its missing parts supplied by reference TRBV5-4 and TRBJ1-1, is ETGVTQSPTHLIKTRGQQVTLRCSSQSGHNTVSWYQQALGQGPQFIFQYYREEENGRGNFPPRFSGLQFPNYSSELNVNALELDDSALYLCASSFGLNTEAFFGQGTRLTVV.